This TCR beta chain was documented in a study of T cell responses to AZD1222 COVID-19 vaccine. This clone has a handful of counts. Assay used: immunoSEQ multiplex PCR; TCRdb lists only in-frame clones, some missing. The sample has over 100,000 clones, about nine tenths seen once. The CDR3 runs 19 residues. The V end was cut by 5 bases, the J end by 4 bases, with 29 bases between. CDR1 SGHVS and CDR2 FQNEAQ come from the germline V gene. This rearrangement joins TRBV7-8 to TRBJ2-5, with D unresolved. This TCR came from an adult in good health. The sample here was peripheral blood, taken on day 0 of AZD1222 vaccination. Here the CDR3 DNA reads TGTGCCAGCAGCCACCAACCGTCGAAGGGATTCTCCTCAATAGAGACCCAGTACTTC. Its translation is CASSHQPSKGFSSIETQYF.